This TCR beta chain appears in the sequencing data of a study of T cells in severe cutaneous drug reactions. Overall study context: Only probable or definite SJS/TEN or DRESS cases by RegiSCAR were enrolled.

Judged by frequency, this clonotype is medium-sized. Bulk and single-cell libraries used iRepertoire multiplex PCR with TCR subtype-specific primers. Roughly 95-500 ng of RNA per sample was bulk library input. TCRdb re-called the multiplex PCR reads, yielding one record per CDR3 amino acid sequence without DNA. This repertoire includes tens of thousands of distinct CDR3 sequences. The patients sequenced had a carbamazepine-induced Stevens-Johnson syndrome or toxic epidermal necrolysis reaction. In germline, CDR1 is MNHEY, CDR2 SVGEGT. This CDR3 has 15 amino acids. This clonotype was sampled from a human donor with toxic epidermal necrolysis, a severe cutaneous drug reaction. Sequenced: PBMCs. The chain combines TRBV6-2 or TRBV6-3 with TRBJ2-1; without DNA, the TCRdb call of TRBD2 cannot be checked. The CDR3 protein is CASSYPRLAGGEQFF.